A single TCR beta chain is shown here with its context. Antigen specificity is unknown. The data stem from a study of a mutant IDH1 vaccine in newly diagnosed glioma. Whole-study context: Weeks 1, 3, 5, 7, 11, 15, 19 and 23 were when patients received their eight vaccinations. Among treated patients, roughly 60% were male and about 38% female, and mean age was about 40 years. Onset of vaccination occurred 4-6 weeks following radiotherapy alone, or with temozolomide cycles. Study results and caveats: Pseudoprogression appears to have had no connection to changes in top peripheral T cell clonotypes.

Stated time point: week 11, during vaccination. In the vaccine, a single dose held 300 ug of the mutant IDH1 20-mer peptide, along with topical imiquimod. Assay: immunoSEQ multiplex PCR; the TCRdb copy retains only in-frame clones and omits some. The table has over 20,000 clones, roughly 78% seen once. Germline V lookup: CDR1 SGHVS, CDR2 FQNEAQ. V lost 1 base and J lost 7; bases outside the gene matches: 6. CDR3 size: 15 residues. This receptor was taken from a man aged 40-55 years with glioma. The gene calls are TRBV7-8 and TRBJ1-4; 7 bases agree with TRBD1. The specimen comprised PBMCs, sampled from a glioma patient whose treatment included an IDH1 peptide vaccine. The chain's CDR3 is CASSLERQGGEKLFF. CDR3 nucleotides: TGTGCCAGCAGCTTAGAAAGACAGGGCGGTGAAAAACTGTTTTTT.